This T cell receptor beta chain was recovered during a study of T cells in Graves' hyperthyroidism and ophthalmopathy. RNA transcripts gave rise to amplified TCR beta CDR3 regions. With the HTBI primer set, the TCR CDR3 went through a first round of RT-PCR. TCRdb re-analysed the multiplex PCR reads in MiXCR, keeping a single row per CDR3 protein. Among about 620,000 distinct CDR3 sequences, 15% to 20% were seen once, and the ten largest hold less than 4.5%. This clonotype has just a few counts. In germline, CDR1 is ENHRY, CDR2 SYGVKD. This CDR3 is 13 amino acids long. Losses at the gene ends were 10 bases for V and 3 bases for J; bases not matched to a gene: 5.

The chain is built from TRBV10-3 and TRBJ2-1; 8 nucleotides match TRBD2. The sample comprised blood. This TCR was sampled from a woman aged 25 to 45 with Graves' hyperthyroidism. The CDR3 region has the DNA TGTGCCACCTCCGGGACTAGCTACAATGAGCAGTTCTTC. Its protein is CATSGTSYNEQFF.